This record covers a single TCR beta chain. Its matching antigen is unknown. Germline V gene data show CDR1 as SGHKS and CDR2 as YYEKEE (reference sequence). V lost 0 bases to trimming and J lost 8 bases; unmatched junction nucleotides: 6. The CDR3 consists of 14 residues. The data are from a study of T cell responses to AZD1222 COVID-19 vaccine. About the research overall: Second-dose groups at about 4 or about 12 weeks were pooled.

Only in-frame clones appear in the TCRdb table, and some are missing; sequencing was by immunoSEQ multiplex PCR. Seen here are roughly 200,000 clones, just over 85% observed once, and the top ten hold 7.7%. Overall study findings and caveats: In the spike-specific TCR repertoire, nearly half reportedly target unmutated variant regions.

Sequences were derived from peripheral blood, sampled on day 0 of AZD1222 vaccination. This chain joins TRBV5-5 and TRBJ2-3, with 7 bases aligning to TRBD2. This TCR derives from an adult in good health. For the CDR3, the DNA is TGTGCCAGCAGCTTGGGACTAGCAGAGGTTACGCAGTATTTT. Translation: CASSLGLAEVTQYF.